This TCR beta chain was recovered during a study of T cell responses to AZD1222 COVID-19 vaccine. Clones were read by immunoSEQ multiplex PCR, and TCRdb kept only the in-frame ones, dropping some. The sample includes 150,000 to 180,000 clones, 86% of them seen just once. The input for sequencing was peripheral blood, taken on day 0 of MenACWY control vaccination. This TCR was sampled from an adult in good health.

For the CDR3, the DNA is TGTGCCAGCAGTACCCTCGGTCGGAAACTGTTTTTT. Its protein product is CASSTLGRKLFF. This chain uses TRBV28 with TRBJ1-4, with D unresolved. Germline loops: CDR1 MDHEN, CDR2 SYDVKM. The CDR3 covers 12 residues. V lost 5 bases, J lost 11 bases, and 12 bases lay in between. Full variable domain (rest looked up from reference TRBV28 and TRBJ1-4): DVKVTQSSRYLVKRTGEKVFLECVQDMDHENMFWYRQDPGLGLRLIYFSYDVKMKEKGDIPEGYSVSREKKERFSLILESASTNQTSMYLCASSTLGRKLFFGSGTQLSVL.